The clone carrying this T cell receptor (beta chain) was observed at least ten times. RNA transcripts provided the template for amplifying TCR beta CDR3 regions. First-round RT-PCR with HTBI primers preceded a second-round multiplex PCR. TCRdb reanalysed the multiplex PCR reads using MiXCR and keeps one entry per CDR3 protein. The table shows approximately 380,000 distinct CDR3 sequences, with more than 20% occurring only once. The data belong to a study of Graves' ophthalmopathy and Graves' hyperthyroidism. Study-wide context: Prior to any treatment, peripheral blood was collected at the time of initial diagnosis.

V lost 5 bases, J lost 1 base, and 7 bases stayed unmatched. The CDR3 has 15 amino acids. People with hyperthyroidism were aged 18 to 65 and newly diagnosed, under 2 months' duration. Exclusion criteria comprised other autoimmune diseases, uncontrolled infections, pregnancy or lactation in patients. The source is a woman between 18 and 29 years old with stable Graves' hyperthyroidism. The sample was peripheral blood. J is TRBJ2-7 and V is TRBV12-3 or TRBV12-4, with 8 bases identical to TRBD1. The CDR3 sequence is CASSMTGDGSYEQYF. The CDR3 DNA follows: TGTGCCAGCAGTATGACAGGGGACGGTTCCTACGAGCAGTACTTC.